One and the same sample provided the 30 T cell receptor beta chains below, sequenced in a study of early T cells in non-severe SARS-CoV-2 infection. Each CDR3 protein is one row after TCRdb ran MiXCR on the 5' RACE reads. The table includes 55,000 or so distinct CDR3 sequences, approximately 10% detected once. Sequencing was carried out using whole blood. The receptors stem from an adult who was a healthcare worker with PCR-confirmed SARS-CoV-2 infection or an uninfected control (not recorded which).

This clonotype has at least ten counts. The rearrangement joins TRBV6-1 to TRBJ1-5, with TRBD1 matching 7 bases. The CDR3 sequence is 15 residues long. The junction had 5 bases not matched to a gene; V was cut back by 6 bases and J by 0 bases. Germline lookup yields CDR1 MNHNS and CDR2 SASEGT. The CDR3 loop reads CASRKTGYSNQPQHF. In DNA, the CDR3 is TGTGCCAGCAGGAAGACAGGGTATAGCAATCAGCCCCAGCATTTT.

This clonotype was observed at least ten times. The chain joins TRBV4-1 to TRBJ1-1; D uncertain. The V end was cut by 2 bases, the J end by 1 base, with 11 bases between. Germline values: CDR1 MGHRA, CDR2 YSYEKL. The CDR3 consists of 15 residues. The CDR3 loop is CASSQPTRKNTEAFF. In DNA form, the CDR3 reads TGCGCCAGCAGCCAACCGACACGAAAGAACACTGAAGCTTTCTTT.

V is TRBV2 and J is TRBJ2-2, with TRBD1 identical over 7 bases. The CDR3 consists of 15 residues. The germline CDR1 and CDR2 sequences are SNHLY and FYNNEI. V was pared by 6 bases and J by 0 bases, with 4 bases of the junction left unmatched. CDR3 nucleotide sequence: TGTGCCAGCAGGGGTGGGACAGCGAACACCGGGGAGCTGTTTTTT. Amino acids: CASRGGTANTGELFF.

The chain uses TRBV28 and TRBJ2-7; 13 bases are a match to TRBD2. With 8 bases clipped from V and 7 bases from J, the junction kept 11 bases outside the gene matches. CDR1 and CDR2 from the germline V gene are MDHEN and SYDVKM. The CDR3 totals 15 residues. CDR3 sequence: CASSPTSGRAWEQYF. CDR3 DNA sequence: TGTGCCAGCTCACCCACTAGCGGGAGGGCCTGGGAGCAGTACTTC.

In the case of this clonotype: The conserved phenylalanine or tryptophan is not found at the CDR3 terminus, so this likely reflects a read error. The rearrangement uses TRBV20-1 and TRBJ2-3; the D is unclear. The CDR3 is 10 amino acids. Germline V gene sequence: CDR1 DFQATT, CDR2 SNEGSKA (reference sequence). The V end lost 3 bases, the J end lost 2 bases, and 0 bases lay between the germline ends. CDR3 amino acids: CSASTDTQYS. The CDR3 DNA follows: TGCAGTGCTAGCACAGATACGCAGTATTCT.

In this sample, this clonotype turned up many times. The chain joins TRBV12-3 or TRBV12-4 to TRBJ2-7; D is perhaps TRBD1 or TRBD2 (5 bases each). Trimming stripped 6 bases from V and 5 bases from J, with 20 bases between. The length of the CDR3 is 15 residues. This chain's CDR3 is CASRRSGTGADEQYF. The CDR3 coding sequence is TGTGCCAGCAGGCGTTCCGGGACCGGGGCCGACGAGCAGTACTTC.

This chain joins TRBV5-8 and TRBJ2-3; TRBD2 matches 13 bases. Per germline, CDR1 SGHTS and CDR2 YDEGEE. This CDR3 comprises 16 residues. Trimming removed 4 bases from V and 4 bases from J; junction bases left unmatched: 6. CDR3 residues: CASSRGTSGASDTQYF. In nucleotides, the CDR3 is TGTGCCAGCAGCCGCGGGACTAGCGGGGCCTCAGATACGCAGTATTTT.

CDR3 loop: CASSLRAEETQYF. The CDR3 nucleotides read TGTGCCAGCAGCTTAAGGGCAGAAGAGACCCAGTACTTC. The rearrangement uses TRBV7-3 and TRBJ2-5, with D uncertain. V shed 1 base and J shed 3 bases, with 6 bases lying between them. There are 13 residues in the CDR3. Germline loops: CDR1 SGHTA, CDR2 FQGTGA. Full variable domain (rest looked up from reference TRBV7-3 and TRBJ2-5): GAGVSQTPSNKVTEKGKYVELRCDPISGHTALYWYRQSLGQGPEFLIYFQGTGAADDSGLPNDRFFAVRPEGSVSTLKIQRTERGDSAVYLCASSLRAEETQYFGPGTRLLVL.

This clonotype has ten or more counts. The chain has TRBV28 and TRBJ2-7; the D is unclear. V lost 6 bases and J 4 bases, leaving 7 bases between the germline ends. The CDR3 totals 11 residues. Germline V gene sequence: CDR1 MDHEN, CDR2 SYDVKM. CDR3 coding DNA: TGTGCCAGCAGCTTGGGTTACGAGCAGTACTTC. Protein: CASSLGYEQYF.

This clonotype has a handful of counts. The genes are TRBV5-3 and TRBJ2-5; 9 bases match TRBD2. TRBV5-3 is classed as an ORF, of uncertain function. The CDR3 runs 14 residues. The V gene end was trimmed by 4 bases and the J gene end by 2 bases; junction bases not matched to a gene: 3. This CDR3 is CARSRLAVQETQYF. In DNA, the CDR3 is TGTGCCAGAAGCCGACTAGCGGTTCAAGAGACCCAGTACTTC.

The table lists this clonotype with a few counts. The V gene is TRBV4-1, the J gene TRBJ1-4; 7 positions match TRBD1. The CDR3 extends over 15 amino acids. Trimming cost V 6 bases and J 7 bases; bases outside gene matches: 11. Germline CDR1 reads MGHRA; CDR2 reads YSYEKL. DNA of the CDR3: TGCGCCAGCAGACGGTCCGAGACAGGGAGTGAAAAACTGTTTTTT. This encodes CASRRSETGSEKLFF.

This chain uses TRBV10-3 with TRBJ2-3; D remains ambiguous. In germline, CDR1 is ENHRY, CDR2 SYGVKD. The CDR3 totals 16 residues. V was pared by 0 bases and J by 4 bases, with 14 bases between. The CDR3 protein is CAISESVRRGPDTQYF. The CDR3 coding sequence is TGTGCCATCAGTGAGTCGGTCCGCAGAGGCCCAGATACGCAGTATTTT.

This clonotype was counted only a few times. The chain joins TRBV6-5 to TRBJ2-2; 8 bases agree with TRBD1. Germline CDR1 is MNHEY and CDR2 is SVGAGI. The V and J ends lost 2 bases and 1 base, in that order; junction bases with no gene match: 0. The CDR3 has 15 residues. The CDR3 coding sequence is TGTGCCAGCAGTTACGGGACAGGGAACACCGGGGAGCTGTTTTTT. This codes for CASSYGTGNTGELFF.

The rearrangement joins TRBV20-1 to TRBJ2-3; the D gene is possibly TRBD2 (6 bases). Germline V gives CDR1 DFQATT, CDR2 SNEGSKA (reference sequence). Trimming took 6 bases from V and 2 from J, leaving 18 bases between them. There are 15 residues in the CDR3. The chain's CDR3 is CSAPEASEDTDTQYF. CDR3 sequence (DNA): TGCAGTGCCCCCGAGGCTAGCGAAGACACAGATACGCAGTATTTT.

This chain uses TRBV29-1 with TRBJ2-3; a possible D gene is TRBD2 (7 bases). The CDR3 loop spans 13 amino acids. The V gene's germline CDR1 is SQVTM and CDR2 ANQGSEA. Here the CDR3 reads CTAGAASTDTQYF. DNA for the CDR3: TGCACCGCGGGGGCAGCTAGCACAGATACGCAGTATTTT.

This clonotype was detected many times. V and J are TRBV10-3 and TRBJ2-7; 7 bases are a match to TRBD2. The CDR3 spans 11 residues. After removal of 3 bases from V and 12 bases from J, the junction contained 5 bases not matched to a gene. Germline CDR1 is ENHRY and CDR2 is SYGVKD. CDR3 DNA sequence: TGTGCCATCAGTGATCCGAGCGGGATGTACTTC. Translating gives CAISDPSGMYF.

The chain combines TRBV2 with TRBJ2-2, with D hard to call. Trimming shortened V by 5 bases and J by 2 bases, and 6 bases separated the two germline ends. Germline V gene sequence: CDR1 SNHLY, CDR2 FYNNEI. The CDR3 is 13 residues long. CDR3 coding DNA: TGTGCCAGCAGTAACTTAAACACCGGGGAGCTGTTTTTT. Its translation: CASSNLNTGELFF.

V is TRBV6-6 and J is TRBJ2-7; either TRBD1 or TRBD2 may fit D (5 bases each). This CDR3 comprises 13 residues. Trimming cost V 8 bases and J 0 bases, with 11 bases left between them. Germline V CDR1 and CDR2: MNHNY, SVGAGI (reference sequence). The CDR3 here is CASLMGTSYEQYF. CDR3 nucleotide sequence: TGTGCCAGCCTTATGGGGACCTCCTACGAGCAGTACTTC.

The gene calls are TRBV6-2 or TRBV6-3 and TRBJ2-3, with D possibly matching TRBD1 (6 bases). With 5 bases removed from V and 10 bases from J, the gap between germline ends came to 25 bases. The length of the CDR3 is 16 residues. CDR1 and CDR2 (germline): MNHEY, SVGEGT. The CDR3 DNA reads TGTGCCAGCAGTCGCGAGCCGAGACAGGCCCCACGGTCGCAGTATTTT. This gives the protein CASSREPRQAPRSQYF.

This clonotype was seen more than once but under ten times. This sequence joins TRBV12-3 or TRBV12-4 and TRBJ2-1, with TRBD2 as a possible D gene (6 bases). The V gene lost 6 bases and the J gene lost 7 bases, with 10 bases spanning the gap. The CDR3 length is 12 residues. The CDR3 DNA is TGTGCCAGCAGGACTAGGGCGAATGAGCAGTTCTTC. Residues: CASRTRANEQFF.

This clonotype has at least ten counts. The chain recombines TRBV6-5 with TRBJ2-2; perhaps TRBD1 as D (6 bases). This CDR3 has 15 residues. V was pared by 1 base and J by 5 bases, with 11 bases between. Germline V gene data show CDR1 as MNHEY and CDR2 as SVGAGI. The CDR3 protein is CASSYFQGRTGELFF. The CDR3 DNA sequence: TGTGCCAGCAGTTACTTCCAGGGGAGAACCGGGGAGCTGTTTTTT.

This clonotype was counted only a few times. The V and J genes are TRBV9 and TRBJ2-5; 9 nucleotides align to TRBD1. This CDR3 region has 13 residues. V lost 3 bases, J lost 4 bases, and 1 base stayed unmatched. CDR1 is SGDLS, CDR2 YYNGEE, per germline. In nucleotides, the CDR3 is TGTGCCAGCAGCGGGACAGGGGCAGAGACCCAGTACTTC. Protein: CASSGTGAETQYF. The whole variable domain, remainder taken from reference TRBV9 and TRBJ2-5, is DSGVTQTPKHLITATGQRVTLRCSPRSGDLSVYWYQQSLDQGLQFLIQYYNGEERAKGNILERFSAQQFPDLHSELNLSSLELGDSALYFCASSGTGAETQYFGPGTRLLVL.

The V and J genes are TRBV12-3 or TRBV12-4 and TRBJ1-6; tentatively, D is TRBD1 (5 bases). This CDR3 is built from 13 residues. V was cut by 5 bases and J by 4 bases, with 6 bases left in between. The CDR3 DNA follows: TGTGCCAGCAGTAGACAGTATAATTCACCCCTCCACTTT. As protein: CASSRQYNSPLHF.

This chain uses TRBV20-1 with TRBJ2-7; 7 positions match TRBD1. CDR3 length: 13 amino acids. The V gene's germline CDR1 is DFQATT and CDR2 SNEGSKA (reference sequence). After removal of 7 bases from V and 3 bases from J, the junction contained 9 bases not matched to a gene. In DNA, the CDR3 is TGCAGTGTTCAGACAGGGAGCCTCTACGAGCAGTACTTC. Its protein is CSVQTGSLYEQYF.

In this sample, this clonotype turned up many times. This sequence joins TRBV7-6 and TRBJ2-5; D not resolved. The V end was cut by 0 bases, the J end by 2 bases, with 4 bases between. CDR3 size: 13 residues. The V gene's germline CDR1 is SGHVS and CDR2 FNYEAQ. The CDR3: CASSLARQETQYF. In DNA form, the CDR3 reads TGTGCCAGCAGCTTAGCCAGACAAGAGACCCAGTACTTC.

Many counts were recorded for this clonotype. This chain connects TRBV14 to TRBJ1-3; possibly TRBD1 for D (5 bases). CDR3 length: 16 residues. With 4 bases removed from V and 0 bases from J, the gap between germline ends came to 13 bases. Germline V gives CDR1 SGHDN, CDR2 FVKESK. In DNA, the CDR3 is TGTGCCAGCAGCCCCCTGGGACCGAGCTCTGGAAACACCATATATTTT. This encodes CASSPLGPSSGNTIYF.

This clonotype appeared a few times. The chain joins TRBV25-1 to TRBJ2-3; D not resolved. In germline, CDR1 is MGHDK, CDR2 SYGVNS. The CDR3 covers 14 residues. The V and J ends lost 6 bases and 0 bases respectively, with 10 bases between them. CDR3 loop: CASSSHISTDTQYF. CDR3 sequence (DNA): TGTGCCAGCAGCAGCCACATAAGCACAGATACGCAGTATTTT.

The V and J genes are TRBV7-6 and TRBJ1-5, with 9 bases aligning to TRBD1. CDR3 length equals 15 residues. V lost 3 bases to trimming and J lost 5 bases; unmatched junction nucleotides: 5. Germline assignment: CDR1 SGHVS and CDR2 FNYEAQ. CDR3 nucleotide sequence: TGTGCCAGCAGCTTGACAGGGGGTAGTGATCAGCCCCAGCATTTT. Its translation: CASSLTGGSDQPQHF.

V is TRBV5-1 and J is TRBJ2-5; D gene uncertain. The CDR3 covers 14 residues. Trimming shortened V by 7 bases and J by 8 bases, and 21 bases separated the two germline ends. Per the germline V gene, CDR1 is SGHRS and CDR2 is YFSETQ. CDR3 nucleotides: TGCGCCAGCTACCCGCAGGACGGCGTCGAAACCCAGTACTTC. Its protein is CASYPQDGVETQYF.

The gene calls are TRBV4-1 and TRBJ2-3; 7 bases align to TRBD1. In germline, CDR1 is MGHRA, CDR2 YSYEKL. The junction had 12 bases not matched to a gene; V was cut back by 4 bases and J by 2 bases. The CDR3 is 17 residues long. DNA for the CDR3: TGCGCCAGCAGCCTCAAGAGAGCGGACAGGTCCACAGATACGCAGTATTTT. It codes for CASSLKRADRSTDTQYF.